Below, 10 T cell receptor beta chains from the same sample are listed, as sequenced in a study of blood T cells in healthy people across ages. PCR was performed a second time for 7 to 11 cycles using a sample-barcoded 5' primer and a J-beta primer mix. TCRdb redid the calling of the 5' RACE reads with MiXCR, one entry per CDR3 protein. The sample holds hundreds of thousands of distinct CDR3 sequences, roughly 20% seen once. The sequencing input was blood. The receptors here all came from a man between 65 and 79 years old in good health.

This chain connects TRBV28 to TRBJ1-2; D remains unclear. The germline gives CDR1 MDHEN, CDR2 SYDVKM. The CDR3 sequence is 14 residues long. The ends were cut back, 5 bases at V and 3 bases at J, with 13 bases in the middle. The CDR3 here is CASSRPGRDYGYTF. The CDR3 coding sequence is TGTGCCAGCAGTCGTCCCGGGCGCGACTATGGCTACACCTTC.

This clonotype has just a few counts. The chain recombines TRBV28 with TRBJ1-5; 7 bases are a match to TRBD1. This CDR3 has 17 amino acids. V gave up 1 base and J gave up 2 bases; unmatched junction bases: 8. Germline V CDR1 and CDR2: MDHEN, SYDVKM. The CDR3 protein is CASSLFPTGRGNQPQHF. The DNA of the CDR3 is TGTGCCAGCAGTTTATTTCCGACAGGGAGGGGCAATCAGCCCCAGCATTTT.

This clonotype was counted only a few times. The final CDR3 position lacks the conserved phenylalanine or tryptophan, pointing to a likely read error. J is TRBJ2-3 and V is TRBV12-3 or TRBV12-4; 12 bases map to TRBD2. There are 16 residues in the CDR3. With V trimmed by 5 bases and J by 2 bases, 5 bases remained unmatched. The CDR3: CASSTRTSGVTDTQYL. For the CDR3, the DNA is TGTGCCAGCAGTACCCGGACTAGCGGGGTCACAGATACGCAGTATCTT.

CDR3 amino acids: CSVKQGGGNQPQHF. The CDR3 nucleotides read TGCAGCGTGAAACAGGGAGGTGGCAATCAGCCCCAGCATTTT. V usage is TRBV29-1 and J usage is TRBJ1-5, with a possible D match to TRBD1 (6 bases). Per germline, CDR1 SQVTM and CDR2 ANQGSEA. CDR3 size: 14 residues. V lost 6 bases and J 2 bases, leaving 14 bases between the germline ends. Using reference TRBV29-1 and TRBJ1-5 for the parts outside the CDR3, the full variable domain is SAVISQKPSRDICQRGTSLTIQCQVDSQVTMMFWYRQQPGQSLTLIATANQGSEATYESGFVIDKFPISRPNLTFSTLTVSNMSPEDSSIYLCSVKQGGGNQPQHFGDGTRLSIL.

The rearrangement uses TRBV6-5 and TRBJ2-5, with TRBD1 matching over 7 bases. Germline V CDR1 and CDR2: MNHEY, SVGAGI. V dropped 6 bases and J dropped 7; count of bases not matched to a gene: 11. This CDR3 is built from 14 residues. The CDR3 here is CASSPGQASGTQYF. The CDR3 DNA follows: TGTGCCAGCAGCCCCGGACAGGCCTCGGGGACCCAGTACTTC.

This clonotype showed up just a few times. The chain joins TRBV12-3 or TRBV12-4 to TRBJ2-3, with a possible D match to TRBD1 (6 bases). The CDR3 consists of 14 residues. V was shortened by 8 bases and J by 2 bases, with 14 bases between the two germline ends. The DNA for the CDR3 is TGTGCCAGCCGGGACACCGGAAACACAGATACGCAGTATTTT. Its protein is CASRDTGNTDTQYF.

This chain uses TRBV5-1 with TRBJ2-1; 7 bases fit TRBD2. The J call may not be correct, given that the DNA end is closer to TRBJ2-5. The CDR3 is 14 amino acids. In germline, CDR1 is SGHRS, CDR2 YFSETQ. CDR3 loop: CASTPRTSQETQYF. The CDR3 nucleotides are TGCGCCAGCACCCCAAGGACTAGTCAAGAGACCCAGTACTTC.

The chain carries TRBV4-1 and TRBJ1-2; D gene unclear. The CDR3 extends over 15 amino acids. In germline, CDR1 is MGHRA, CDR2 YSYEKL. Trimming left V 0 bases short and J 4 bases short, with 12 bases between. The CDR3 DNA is TGCGCCAGCAGCCAAGACGGGCAGGTAGCCTATGGCTACACCTTC. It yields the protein CASSQDGQVAYGYTF.

DNA for the CDR3: TGTGCCAGCAGCTTCCCGAGACTAGCGGGGGGAGGGGAAAATGAGCAGTTCTTC. Encoded protein: CASSFPRLAGGGENEQFF. The V and J genes are TRBV13 and TRBJ2-1; TRBD2 matches at 13 bases. The V and J ends lost 3 bases and 7 bases, in that order; junction bases with no gene match: 12. The V gene's germline CDR1 is PRHDT and CDR2 FYEKMQ (reference sequence). This CDR3 is built from 18 residues. The whole variable domain, remainder taken from reference TRBV13 and TRBJ2-1, is AAGVIQSPRHLIKEKRETATLKCYPIPRHDTVYWYQQGPGQDPQFLISFYEKMQSDKGSIPDRFSAQQFSDYHSELNMSSLELGDSALYFCASSFPRLAGGGENEQFFGPGTRLTVL.

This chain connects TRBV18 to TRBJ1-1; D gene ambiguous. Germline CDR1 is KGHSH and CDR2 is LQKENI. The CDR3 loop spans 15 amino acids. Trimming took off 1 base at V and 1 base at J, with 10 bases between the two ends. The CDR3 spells CASSPLTQENTEAFF. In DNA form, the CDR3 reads TGTGCCAGCTCACCACTGACCCAAGAGAACACTGAAGCTTTCTTT.